The clone carrying this T cell receptor (beta chain) has only one observation. The sample originates from a study of blood T cell repertoires in COVID-19. Turning to the study itself: The United States, Italy and Spain were the sources of the acute and convalescent COVID-19 samples.

Participant ages covered about 18 to 89 years across 20 to 25 US areas. Cohort assignment relied on participant-reported clinical history. Per the original methods: Scientists estimated how many nucleated cells there were by amplifying reference gene primers. Method: immunoSEQ multiplex PCR; TCRdb's copy keeps in-frame clones and lacks some. D and trimming were read from the DNA, whereas the V and J calls and clone size are those reported in that table. The table lists 150,000 to 250,000 clones, around 81% of them singletons, with 7.5% in the top ten. There are 13 residues in the CDR3. Per germline, CDR1 SNHLY and CDR2 FYNNEI. The V segment lost 6 bases and the J segment 4 bases; nucleotides outside the gene matches: 3.

The chain has TRBV2 and TRBJ1-5; 7 positions match TRBD1. Sequenced: PBMCs or T cells enriched from blood (not recorded which). The source of this sequence is a man between 35 and 55 years old who had recovered from COVID-19. The CDR3 DNA sequence: TGTGCCAGCAGAGACAGGGAAAATCAGCCCCAGCATTTT. Its protein is CASRDRENQPQHF.